Presented here are 24 T cell receptor beta chains from one specimen sequenced in a study of T-cell reconstitution after alpha-beta-depleted transplantation in children. Unique molecular identifiers were built into the TCRbeta library. One entry per CDR3 protein, called by TCRdb with MiXCR from the PCR reads. The sample carries 500,000 to 600,000 distinct CDR3 sequences, approximately 32% recorded once. The sample consisted of PBMCs from the stem cell graft donor, taken from the stem cell graft. These receptors were collected from a human donor who donated a stem cell graft to a child with aplastic anemia.

This clonotype was counted a few times. V is TRBV27 and J is TRBJ2-1, with D possibly matching TRBD2 (6 bases). V was trimmed by 7 bases and J by 4 bases, leaving 23 bases between them. This CDR3 has 17 amino acids. The germline gives CDR1 MNHEY, CDR2 SMNVEV (reference sequence). CDR3 DNA: TGTGCCAGCACCCGAACGGGCGGGAACAGCCTATACAATGAGCAGTTCTTC. This encodes CASTRTGGNSLYNEQFF.

The chain has TRBV5-1 and TRBJ2-7, with D unresolved. The germline V gene encodes CDR1 SGHRS and CDR2 YFSETQ. The CDR3 is 15 amino acids. V lost 1 base and J lost 3, with 14 bases in between. The CDR3 sequence is CASSLYSGSLYEQYF. The CDR3 nucleotides read TGCGCCAGCAGCTTGTATTCGGGCTCACTCTACGAGCAGTACTTC.

This clonotype has just a few counts. The chain links TRBV2 to TRBJ1-4; D gene uncertain. Germline lookup yields CDR1 SNHLY and CDR2 FYNNEI. CDR3 size: 14 residues. The V end was cut by 3 bases, the J end by 2 bases, with 7 bases between. CDR3 DNA sequence: TGTGCCAGCAGTGATCATCGGACTAATGAAAAACTGTTTTTT. Translated, it gives CASSDHRTNEKLFF.

V usage is TRBV6-6 and J usage is TRBJ2-7; 10 nucleotides align to TRBD1. V shed 2 bases, J shed 3 bases, and the junction held 1 base outside the gene matches. The length of the CDR3 is 14 residues. Germline CDR1 MNHNY, CDR2 SVGAGI (reference sequence). The CDR3: CASSYGDRGYEQYF. The CDR3 nucleotides are TGTGCCAGCAGTTACGGGGACAGGGGCTACGAGCAGTACTTC.

This clonotype was counted between two and nine times. The DNA of the CDR3 is TGTGCCAGCTCACCCCCAGGAGCCTACGAGCAGTACTTC. Amino acid sequence: CASSPPGAYEQYF. V is TRBV18 and J is TRBJ2-7, with D unclear. This CDR3 is built from 13 residues. CDR1 is KGHSH, CDR2 LQKENI, per germline. V was cut by 3 bases and J by 2 bases, with 8 bases left in between.

There are a few counts of this clonotype. The chain uses TRBV6-2 or TRBV6-3 and TRBJ2-7; 10 nucleotides agree with TRBD2. Losses at the gene ends were 6 bases for V and 1 base for J; bases not matched to a gene: 3. This CDR3 comprises 14 residues. Germline CDR1 is MNHEY and CDR2 is SVGEGT. The CDR3 sequence: CASRLAGFSYEQYF. Here the CDR3 DNA reads TGTGCCAGCAGACTAGCGGGGTTTTCCTACGAGCAGTACTTC.

This clonotype has a count of ten or more. This sequence joins TRBV6-5 and TRBJ1-1; no clear D gene. CDR3 size: 17 residues. CDR1 is MNHEY, CDR2 SVGAGI, per germline. Trimming pared 0 bases from V and 0 bases from J, leaving 14 bases between. This CDR3 reads CASSYSGLQAMNTEAFF. The CDR3 nucleotides read TGTGCCAGCAGTTACTCGGGCCTGCAGGCGATGAACACTGAAGCTTTCTTT.

The chain couples TRBV20-1 to TRBJ2-7; TRBD1 matches 7 bases. Trimming took 6 bases from V and 3 from J; bases not matched to a gene: 5. Germline V gene data show CDR1 as DFQATT and CDR2 as SNEGSKA (reference sequence). The CDR3 length is 12 residues. This CDR3 reads CSAHRGSYEQYF. The CDR3 nucleotides read TGCAGTGCCCACAGGGGTAGCTACGAGCAGTACTTC.

This clonotype occurred a few times. The V call is TRBV10-3, the J call TRBJ1-1, with 9 bases identical to TRBD1. The ends lost 4 bases at V and 5 bases at J; junction bases unmatched: 2. CDR3 length: 13 residues. The V gene's germline CDR1 is ENHRY and CDR2 SYGVKD. The CDR3 bases are TGTGCCATCAGTGGACAGGGGGTAACTGAAGCTTTCTTT. It encodes CAISGQGVTEAFF.

This chain joins TRBV7-9 and TRBJ1-4, with no clear D. The CDR3 runs to 16 residues. Trimming removed 0 bases at V and 6 bases at J, with 14 bases between. Germline CDR1 is SEHNR and CDR2 is FQNEAQ (reference sequence). This chain's CDR3 is CASSLAGSRRHEKLFF. DNA for the CDR3: TGTGCCAGCAGCTTAGCCGGGTCTCGGCGTCATGAAAAACTGTTTTTT.

The sample holds a few counts of this clonotype. The J gene is TRBJ1-1, the V gene TRBV5-5; possible D gene TRBD1, 5 bases. Germline values: CDR1 SGHKS, CDR2 YYEKEE (reference sequence). Trimming took 0 bases from V and 1 from J, leaving 13 bases between them. The CDR3 loop spans 16 amino acids. CDR3 residues: CASSLGPGRQNTEAFF. DNA of the CDR3: TGTGCCAGCAGCTTGGGTCCAGGGAGACAGAACACTGAAGCTTTCTTT.

This clonotype showed up just a few times. V is TRBV13 and J is TRBJ2-1, with 10 nucleotides matching TRBD2. The CDR3 length is 15 residues. Germline loops: CDR1 PRHDT, CDR2 FYEKMQ (reference sequence). Trimming at V came to 4 bases and at J to 5 bases, leaving 5 bases not matched to a gene. CDR3 in amino acids: CASSSGTSANNEQFF. The CDR3 nucleotides read TGTGCCAGCAGCTCCGGGACTAGCGCGAACAATGAGCAGTTCTTC.

This clonotype is a singleton in its sample. The CDR3 region is CASSAGLSKGRNQPQHF. Here the CDR3 DNA reads TGTGCCAGCAGCGCGGGGCTCTCCAAGGGACGCAATCAGCCCCAGCATTTT. The chain is built from TRBV7-8 and TRBJ1-5; a possible D gene is TRBD1 (5 bases). Trimming cost V 5 bases and J 2 bases, with 19 bases left between them. Germline loops: CDR1 SGHVS, CDR2 FQNEAQ. This CDR3 comprises 17 residues.

This clonotype came up a few times. The CDR3 here is CSARTGILNTEAFF. The CDR3 DNA reads TGCAGTGCGCGAACCGGGATTTTGAACACTGAAGCTTTCTTT. The chain employs TRBV20-1 and TRBJ1-1; D unclear. The V end was cut by 6 bases, the J end by 0 bases, with 14 bases between. Per germline, CDR1 DFQATT and CDR2 SNEGSKA (reference sequence). CDR3 size: 14 residues.

J is TRBJ2-3 and V is TRBV20-1, with TRBD2 matching 10 bases. This CDR3 has 16 residues. The trim removed 6 bases at V and 8 bases at J, leaving 17 bases unmatched. CDR1 and CDR2 from the germline V gene are DFQATT and SNEGSKA (reference sequence). The CDR3, as DNA: TGCAGTGCCTTAGAGGCGAGACTAGCGGGTCGGGGTACGCAGTATTTT. Amino acids: CSALEARLAGRGTQYF.

This clonotype appeared a few times. The chain links TRBV4-2 to TRBJ1-2; a possible D gene is TRBD1 (6 bases). This CDR3 comprises 16 residues. Trimming took off 1 base at V and 0 bases at J, with 12 bases between the two ends. Germline values: CDR1 LGHNA, CDR2 YNFKEQ. The CDR3 region has the DNA TGTGCCAGCAGCCAAGGCGGACAGTCAGCTAACTATGGCTACACCTTC. As protein: CASSQGGQSANYGYTF.

The J gene is TRBJ2-3, the V gene TRBV11-2, with D possibly matching TRBD2 (5 bases). V gave up 6 bases and J gave up 3 bases, with 13 bases separating them. There are 14 residues in the CDR3. Per the germline V gene, CDR1 is SGHAT and CDR2 is FQNNGV. The CDR3 here is CASRTGMETDTQYF. The DNA for the CDR3 is TGTGCCAGCAGGACCGGGATGGAGACAGATACGCAGTATTTT.

This clonotype was counted a few times. Germline and junction disagree at one end, which may indicate a read error. This chain connects TRBV5-6 to TRBJ2-7; no definite D call. The germline gives CDR1 SGHDT, CDR2 YYEEEE. The CDR3 length is 14 residues. CDR3 sequence reads: CASTLFQHHYEQYF. The CDR3 DNA reads TGTGCCAGCACCTTGTTTCAGCATCACTACGAGCAGTACTTC.

The rearrangement joins TRBV19 to TRBJ1-1, with D hard to call. V was clipped by 9 bases and J by 6 bases, with 20 bases between them. The V gene's germline CDR1 is LNHDA and CDR2 SQIVND (reference sequence). This CDR3 has 14 residues. The CDR3 DNA reads as TGTGCCAGCAGCCCTCCGGGCTGGATACCTGAAGCTTTCTTT. It encodes CASSPPGWIPEAFF.

The chain employs TRBV7-3 and TRBJ2-1, with D tentatively TRBD1 (6 bases). Germline loops: CDR1 SGHTA, CDR2 FQGTGA. V was cut by 5 bases and J by 6 bases, with 17 bases left in between. The CDR3 runs to 15 residues. CDR3 in DNA: TGTGCCAGCAGCCCTAACAGGGTTGATTTCAATGAGCAGTTCTTC. Translating gives CASSPNRVDFNEQFF.

This clonotype was found a few times. This sequence joins TRBV29-1 and TRBJ1-2; no reliable D call. V was clipped by 5 bases and J by 2 bases, with 18 bases between them. The CDR3 totals 15 residues. Per germline, CDR1 SQVTM and CDR2 ANQGSEA. The CDR3 nucleotides read TGCAGCGTTACCCCCCCAACAGCCGTCAACTATGGCTACACCTTC. As protein: CSVTPPTAVNYGYTF.

V and J are TRBV3-1 and TRBJ2-5; a possible D gene is TRBD2 (6 bases). The germline V gene has CDR1 LGHDT and CDR2 YNNKEL (reference sequence). The V end was cut by 1 base, the J end by 4 bases, with 13 bases between. The CDR3 loop spans 15 amino acids. CDR3 loop: CASSQVRGAGETQYF. The DNA for the CDR3 is TGTGCCAGCAGCCAAGTGCGGGGAGCAGGAGAGACCCAGTACTTC.

The rearrangement joins TRBV19 to TRBJ1-2, with D maybe TRBD1 (5 bases). Germline V CDR1 and CDR2: LNHDA, SQIVND (reference sequence). The V end lost 6 bases, the J end lost 6 bases, and 14 bases lay between the germline ends. The CDR3 runs 13 residues. CDR3 sequence (DNA): TGTGCCAGTAGACCCGGGACTTCCGATGGCTACACCTTC. This translates into CASRPGTSDGYTF. The full variable domain, its missing parts supplied by reference TRBV19 and TRBJ1-2, is DGGITQSPKYLFRKEGQNVTLSCEQNLNHDAMYWYRQDPGQGLRLIYYSQIVNDFQKGDIAEGYSVSREKKESFPLTVTSAQKNPTAFYLCASRPGTSDGYTFGSGTRLTVV.

This rearrangement joins TRBV18 to TRBJ1-3; no firm D call. CDR3 length: 15 amino acids. V was shortened by 3 bases and J by 0 bases, with 9 bases between the two germline ends. The germline V gene encodes CDR1 KGHSH and CDR2 LQKENI. CDR3 DNA sequence: TGTGCCAGCTCACCCGCTGGAGACTCTGGAAACACCATATATTTT. It encodes CASSPAGDSGNTIYF.